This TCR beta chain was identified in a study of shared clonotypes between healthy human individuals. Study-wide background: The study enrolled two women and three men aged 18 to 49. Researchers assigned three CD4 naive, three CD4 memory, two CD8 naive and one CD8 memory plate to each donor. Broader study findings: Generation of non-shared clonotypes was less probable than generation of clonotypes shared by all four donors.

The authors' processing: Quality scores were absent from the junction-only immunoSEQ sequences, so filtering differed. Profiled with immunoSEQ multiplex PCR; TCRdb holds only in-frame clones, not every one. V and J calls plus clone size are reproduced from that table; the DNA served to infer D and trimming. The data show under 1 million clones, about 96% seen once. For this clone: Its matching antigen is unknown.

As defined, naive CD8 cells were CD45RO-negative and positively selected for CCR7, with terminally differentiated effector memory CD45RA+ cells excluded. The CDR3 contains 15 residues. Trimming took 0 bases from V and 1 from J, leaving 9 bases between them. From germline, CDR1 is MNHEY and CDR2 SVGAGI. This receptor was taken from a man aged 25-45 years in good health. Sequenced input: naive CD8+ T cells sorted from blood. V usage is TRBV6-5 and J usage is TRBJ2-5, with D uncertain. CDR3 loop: CASSYSSASQETQYF. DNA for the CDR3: TGTGCCAGCAGTTACTCGTCTGCCAGCCAAGAGACCCAGTACTTC.